These 18 T cell receptor beta chains originate from one sample sequenced in a study of molecular identifiers for immune sequencing clone quantification. TCRdb processed the PCR reads anew with MiXCR; each CDR3 protein has one entry. The sample records fewer than 350,000 distinct CDR3 sequences, 20% to 25% being singletons. Source material: naive CD8+ T cells from blood, with Jurkat cell RNA spiked in. Subset here: FACS-sorted CD8+CD4-CCR7+CD45RA+ naive T cells. The receptors shown here come from a human donor in good health. Some libraries in this study had Jurkat cell RNA spiked in.

For this clonotype: This sequence may be a read error, since a much larger clone differs from it by one base. V usage is TRBV11-2 and J usage is TRBJ2-1; TRBD1 aligns across 8 bases. The CDR3 has 12 amino acids. V shed 4 bases and J 10 bases; nucleotides not matched to a gene: 3. CDR1 SGHAT and CDR2 FQNNGV come from the germline V gene. The CDR3 sequence: CASSSGGPEQFF. CDR3 in DNA: TGTGCCAGCAGCTCAGGGGGCCCCGAGCAGTTCTTC.

This clonotype was recorded many times. The chain combines TRBV7-9 with TRBJ2-3, with 9 bases lining up with TRBD2. Germline V gene sequence: CDR1 SEHNR, CDR2 FQNEAQ (reference sequence). V was pared by 2 bases and J by 3 bases, with 6 bases of the junction left unmatched. This CDR3 has 16 amino acids. CDR3 bases: TGTGCCAGCAGCTTATACCCTAGCGGGAATACAGATACGCAGTATTTT. Translated: CASSLYPSGNTDTQYF.

V and J are TRBV20-1 and TRBJ2-5; D gene unclear. Trimming stripped 3 bases from V and 2 bases from J, with 19 bases between. CDR3 size: 16 residues. Per the germline V gene, CDR1 is DFQATT and CDR2 is SNEGSKA (reference sequence). The CDR3 DNA sequence: TGCAGTGCTAGTCACCTTAGTGGGCAAGGGCAAGAGACCCAGTACTTC. This sequence encodes CSASHLSGQGQETQYF.

In the case of this clonotype: A junction boundary mismatches the germline segment, possibly from a read error. DNA of the CDR3: TGCAGCGTGGAACATCCCAGGACAGGTTTTTATCACTTC. Its protein product is CSVEHPRTGFYHF. The rearrangement links TRBV29-1 to TRBJ2-5, with 7 positions matching TRBD1. The CDR3 runs to 13 residues. CDR1 and CDR2 (germline): SQVTM, ANQGSEA.

This clonotype was seen more than once but under ten times. V and J are TRBV19 and TRBJ2-5; TRBD2 agrees at 11 bases. Germline lookup yields CDR1 LNHDA and CDR2 SQIVND (reference sequence). The CDR3 has 16 residues. The ends lost 3 bases at V and 3 bases at J; junction bases unmatched: 6. The CDR3 is CASSILAGGQEETQYF. CDR3 bases: TGTGCCAGTAGTATCTTAGCGGGGGGGCAAGAAGAGACCCAGTACTTC.

This clonotype was picked up many times. The V gene is TRBV27, the J gene TRBJ1-5; D may be TRBD1 (5 bases). The CDR3 sequence is 14 residues long. CDR1 is MNHEY and CDR2 is SMNVEV in the germline V gene (reference sequence). Trimming left V 4 bases short and J 5 bases short, with 12 bases between. The CDR3: CASSSTQGDQPQHF. CDR3 sequence (DNA): TGTGCCAGCAGTTCTACCCAAGGGGATCAGCCCCAGCATTTT.

This clonotype was counted at least ten times. The junction departs from the called germline gene at one end, perhaps through a read error. V and J are TRBV6-2 or TRBV6-3 and TRBJ1-1; D uncertain. The CDR3 sequence is 11 residues long. The germline gives CDR1 MNHEY, CDR2 SVGEGT. CDR3 protein: CASSTNTEAFF. In nucleotides, the CDR3 is TGTGCCAGCAGCACCAACACCGAAGCTTTCTTT.

A word on this clonotype: A much larger clonotype is one base distant, so this may be a read error. The V and J genes are TRBV7-2 and TRBJ2-3; the D call may be TRBD1 or TRBD2 (6 bases each). The germline V gene has CDR1 SGHTA and CDR2 FQGNSA. The CDR3 spans 16 residues. This chain's CDR3 is CAGRWGAGVATDTQYF. CDR3 bases: TGTGCCGGCAGGTGGGGGGCAGGGGTCGCAACAGATACGCAGTATTTT. Complete variable domain (other parts from reference TRBV7-2 and TRBJ2-3): GAGVSQSPSNKVTEKGKDVELRCDPISGHTALYWYRQSLGQGLEFLIYFQGNSAPDKSGLPSDRFSAERTGGSVSTLTIQRTQQEDSAVYLCAGRWGAGVATDTQYFGPGTRLTVL.

This clonotype was seen more than once but under ten times. The chain recombines TRBV30 with TRBJ1-2, with 9 bases fitting TRBD1. This CDR3 spans 14 amino acids. J gave up 4 bases and V 2 bases, and 5 bases lay outside the gene matches. The V gene's germline CDR1 is GTSNPN and CDR2 SVGIG (reference sequence). CDR3: CAWSKDRGGYGYTF. CDR3 nucleotides: TGTGCCTGGAGTAAGGACAGGGGAGGCTATGGCTACACCTTC.

The J gene is TRBJ2-7, the V gene TRBV6-5; a weak D match, TRBD2 (6 bases). Trimming removed 7 bases at V and 2 bases at J, with 18 bases between. Germline-derived CDR1 and CDR2 are MNHEY and SVGAGI. CDR3 length: 15 amino acids. The CDR3 protein is CASTPDQGLTYEQYF. CDR3 bases: TGTGCCAGCACCCCCGACCAGGGACTTACCTACGAGCAGTACTTC.

This clonotype was counted ten times or more. The V call is TRBV7-2, the J call TRBJ2-7; 10 bases align to TRBD2. CDR1 is SGHTA, CDR2 FQGNSA, per germline. Trimming at V came to 5 bases and at J to 2 bases, leaving 9 bases not matched to a gene. This CDR3 has 16 amino acids. The CDR3 DNA is TGTGCCAGCAGCGTCGGACTAGCGGATACCACCTACGAGCAGTACTTC. This codes for CASSVGLADTTYEQYF.

The sample holds many counts of this clonotype. V gene TRBV7-9 combines with J gene TRBJ2-3; 10 bases align to TRBD2. The V and J ends lost 5 bases and 2 bases, in that order; junction bases with no gene match: 7. The germline gives CDR1 SEHNR, CDR2 FQNEAQ (reference sequence). The CDR3 is 16 residues long. CDR3 DNA: TGTGCCAGCAGCCGGACTAGCGGTCTTCTCACAGATACGCAGTATTTT. It is translated as CASSRTSGLLTDTQYF.

The chain combines TRBV29-1 with TRBJ2-7, with D maybe TRBD1 (6 bases). The CDR3 sequence is 14 residues long. CDR1 SQVTM and CDR2 ANQGSEA come from the germline V gene. Trimming took 6 bases from V and 3 from J, leaving 18 bases between them. CDR3 amino acids: CSVQYRDTGYEQYF. CDR3 coding DNA: TGCAGCGTACAGTACCGGGACACCGGCTACGAGCAGTACTTC.

A remark on this clonotype: This sequence may be a read error, since a much larger clone differs from it by one base. The DNA is omitted, as the CDR3 cannot be located on it reliably, and the CDR3 follows TCRdb's listing. The chain carries TRBV9 and TRBJ2-3. Germline V gives CDR1 SGDLS, CDR2 YYNGEE. A total of 15 residues make up the CDR3, ends included. CDR3 region: CASSVAPGSTDTQCF.

This clonotype turned up a few times. The final CDR3 position lacks the conserved phenylalanine or tryptophan, pointing to a likely read error. This chain links TRBV25-1 with TRBJ1-5; 9 bases are a match to TRBD1. The CDR3 has 18 residues. Germline assignment: CDR1 MGHDK and CDR2 SYGVNS. V trimming: 4 bases; J trimming: 3 bases; junction bases outside the gene matches: 13. The CDR3 here is CASSGRQGGMQVNQPQHL. CDR3 DNA sequence: TGTGCCAGCAGTGGTCGACAGGGGGGCATGCAGGTCAATCAGCCCCAGCATCTT.

This clonotype was observed many times. The rearrangement joins TRBV2 to TRBJ2-3, with D perhaps TRBD2 (6 bases). V lost 7 bases and J 2 bases, leaving 10 bases between the germline ends. The CDR3 sequence is 13 residues long. Germline-derived CDR1 and CDR2 are SNHLY and FYNNEI. CDR3 in amino acids: CASNGGVTDTQYF. The CDR3, as DNA: TGTGCCAGCAACGGGGGTGTCACAGATACGCAGTATTTT.

At least ten counts were recorded for this clonotype. The chain is built from TRBV7-9 and TRBJ2-7, with D maybe TRBD1 (5 bases). From germline, CDR1 is SEHNR and CDR2 FQNEAQ (reference sequence). V dropped 2 bases and J dropped 5 bases, with 13 bases sitting between them. The CDR3 is 14 residues long. CDR3 sequence: CASSLMPGPDEQYF. In DNA form, the CDR3 reads TGTGCCAGCAGCTTAATGCCAGGGCCCGACGAGCAGTACTTC.

This clonotype has ten or more counts. The chain couples TRBV7-9 to TRBJ1-4, with D uncertain. This CDR3 is 16 amino acids long. Looked up from germline, CDR1 is SEHNR and CDR2 is FQNEAQ (reference sequence). V was clipped by 1 base and J by 0 bases, with 9 bases between them. CDR3 amino acids: CASSLGVGSTNEKLFF. The CDR3 DNA reads as TGTGCCAGCAGCTTAGGAGTCGGGTCAACTAATGAAAAACTGTTTTTT.